The 5 T cell receptor beta chains in this list originate from one sample, sequenced in a study of T-cell memory formation after mild COVID-19. TCRdb recomputed calls from the 5' RACE reads with MiXCR, one row per CDR3 protein. The top ten hold under 0.95% of the sample, which has under 40,000 distinct CDR3 sequences, about 6.1% seen once. Sequencing was done on a sample of PBMCs or a T cell subset sorted from them (not recorded which). The receptor source for this set is an adult who had mild COVID-19 (a few samples of this study predate the infection). Cell type and time point are not known.

This clonotype was counted between two and nine times. The V call is TRBV18, the J call TRBJ2-1, with 12 bases matching TRBD2. The length of the CDR3 is 19 residues. Germline V gene data show CDR1 as KGHSH and CDR2 as LQKENI. J gave up 0 bases and V 2 bases, and 8 bases lay outside the gene matches. The CDR3, as DNA: TGTGCCAGCTCACCAGTGACTAGCGGGAGTGGGAGCTCCTACAATGAGCAGTTCTTC. This codes for CASSPVTSGSGSSYNEQFF.

The chain combines TRBV6-5 with TRBJ2-1; D is unclear. V was shortened by 7 bases and J by 0 bases, with 13 bases between the two germline ends. The CDR3 spans 15 residues. Germline-derived CDR1 and CDR2 are MNHEY and SVGAGI. The CDR3 here is CASNKGESSYNEQFF. The CDR3 coding sequence is TGTGCCAGCAACAAAGGAGAGAGCTCCTACAATGAGCAGTTCTTC.

This chain uses TRBV11-3 with TRBJ2-3, with TRBD2 as a possible D gene (7 bases). The CDR3 consists of 15 residues. Germline lookup yields CDR1 SGHNT and CDR2 YENEEA. V was cut by 1 base and J by 6 bases, with 14 bases left in between. The CDR3 loop is CASSLGRGAMDTQYF. CDR3 DNA sequence: TGTGCCAGCAGCTTAGGCCGGGGGGCCATGGATACGCAGTATTTT.

This clonotype was found many times. The V call is TRBV12-3 or TRBV12-4, the J call TRBJ2-1, with unresolved D. Trimming took 4 bases from V and 10 from J, leaving 8 bases between them. The CDR3 is made up of 11 amino acids. The CDR3 bases are TGTGCCAGCAGTTCCCTGACGGAGCAGTTCTTC. Protein: CASSSLTEQFF.

This clonotype appeared many times. The CDR3 reads CSAPAQGPKQPQHF. The DNA of the CDR3 is TGCAGTGCTCCCGCGCAGGGGCCGAAGCAGCCCCAGCATTTT. The chain has TRBV20-1 and TRBJ1-5; D may be TRBD1 (6 bases). In germline, CDR1 is DFQATT, CDR2 SNEGSKA (reference sequence). The CDR3 totals 14 residues. V lost 5 bases and J 7 bases, leaving 18 bases between the germline ends.